One and the same sample provided the 28 T cell receptor beta chains below, sequenced in a study of CDR3 diversity in severe acne. TCRdb called the PCR reads again in MiXCR, with one record for every CDR3 protein. This table holds approximately 97,000 distinct CDR3 sequences, 51% found once. The material sequenced was blood. The receptors were sampled from a male donor with acne.

The genes are TRBV2 and TRBJ2-7, with D unresolved. This CDR3 is 15 amino acids long. V lost 3 bases and J 3 bases, leaving 15 bases between the germline ends. CDR1 is SNHLY, CDR2 FYNNEI, per germline. CDR3 nucleotides: TGTGCCAGCAGTGAGCCCTCTTCTTTCCTCTACGAGCAGTACTTC. Translating gives CASSEPSSFLYEQYF.

This clonotype has ten or more counts. This rearrangement joins TRBV5-8 to TRBJ2-5; 7 nucleotides line up with TRBD2. Germline lookup yields CDR1 SGHTS and CDR2 YDEGEE. This CDR3 has 13 amino acids. V was pared by 3 bases and J by 5 bases, with 4 bases of the junction left unmatched. CDR3 nucleotide sequence: TGTGCCAGCAGCTCTCGCGGGAGTGAGACCCAGTACTTC. Its translation is CASSSRGSETQYF.

In regard to this clonotype: The junction differs from germline at one of its ends, possibly a read error. The V and J genes are TRBV28 and TRBJ2-4; TRBD1 is a possible D gene (5 bases). The CDR3 has 15 residues. Germline V lookup: CDR1 MDHEN, CDR2 SYDVKM. The CDR3, as DNA: TGTGCCAGCACCGGCCTTAGGGGCTTACTAAACGTTCAGTACTTC. It codes for CASTGLRGLLNVQYF.

The chain employs TRBV25-1 and TRBJ1-1; D not resolved. The CDR3 extends over 14 amino acids. The germline V gene has CDR1 MGHDK and CDR2 SYGVNS. V lost 5 bases and J 0 bases, leaving 10 bases between the germline ends. The CDR3 region is CASSPNRMNTEAFF. The CDR3 DNA reads TGTGCCAGCAGTCCAAACAGAATGAACACTGAAGCTTTCTTT.

The V and J genes are TRBV11-2 and TRBJ2-7; 11 bases agree with TRBD2. The length of the CDR3 is 15 residues. Germline loops: CDR1 SGHAT, CDR2 FQNNGV. The J segment lost 5 bases and the V segment lost 2 bases, leaving 5 bases of the junction unmatched. The DNA of the CDR3 is TGTGCCAGCAGCTTACCCCCTAGCGGGAGGAACGAGCAGTACTTC. Translated, it gives CASSLPPSGRNEQYF.

This chain uses TRBV25-1 with TRBJ1-1; D ambiguous. CDR1 and CDR2 (germline): MGHDK, SYGVNS. Trimming removed 0 bases from V and 4 bases from J, with 12 bases in between. The CDR3 has 15 amino acids. The CDR3 nucleotides are TGTGCCAGCAGTGAATATCGGGTAGGGAGCACTGAAGCTTTCTTT. Protein product: CASSEYRVGSTEAFF. Full variable domain (rest looked up from reference TRBV25-1 and TRBJ1-1): EADIYQTPRYLVIGTGKKITLECSQTMGHDKMYWYQQDPGMELHLIHYSYGVNSTEKGDLSSESTVSRIRTEHFPLTLESARPSHTSQYLCASSEYRVGSTEAFFGQGTRLTVV.

This clonotype was observed a handful of times. This chain joins TRBV5-4 and TRBJ2-2, with 7 bases that match TRBD2. Germline V gives CDR1 SGHNT, CDR2 YYREEE (reference sequence). This CDR3 is built from 17 residues. V gave up 4 bases and J gave up 4 bases; unmatched junction bases: 13. This chain's CDR3 is CASSILSLAVATGELFF. For the CDR3, the DNA is TGTGCCAGCAGCATTCTTTCGCTAGCGGTCGCCACCGGGGAGCTGTTTTTT. Looking up the rest from reference TRBV5-4 and TRBJ2-2 gives the full variable domain: ETGVTQSPTHLIKTRGQQVTLRCSSQSGHNTVSWYQQALGQGPQFIFQYYREEENGRGNFPPRFSGLQFPNYSSELNVNALELDDSALYLCASSILSLAVATGELFFGEGSRLTVL.

This clonotype was found many times. J is TRBJ2-1 and V is TRBV12-3 or TRBV12-4; D is ambiguous. The CDR3 length is 14 residues. Trimming removed 3 bases at V and 7 bases at J, with 13 bases between. The CDR3 bases are TGTGCCAGCAGTTTGGGGTTCTTGGGGAATGAGCAGTTCTTC. Translating gives CASSLGFLGNEQFF.

This clonotype was detected many times. The genes are TRBV7-6 and TRBJ1-1; tentatively, D is TRBD1 (5 bases). Between the trimmed V and J ends, which lost 6 bases and 0 bases, there was a span of 14 bases. Germline CDR1 SGHVS, CDR2 FNYEAQ. This CDR3 has 15 amino acids. CDR3 sequence (DNA): TGTGCCAGCAGAAAAAGCCGGGGGATGAACACTGAAGCTTTCTTT. Encoded protein: CASRKSRGMNTEAFF.

The V gene is TRBV5-6, the J gene TRBJ2-2, with 10 nucleotides matching TRBD2. V shed 4 bases, J shed 5 bases, and the junction held 5 bases outside the gene matches. This CDR3 is 15 amino acids long. Germline values: CDR1 SGHDT, CDR2 YYEEEE. CDR3 nucleotides: TGTGCCAGCAGCGGGGGACTAGCGTGGACCGGGGAGCTGTTTTTT. It is translated as CASSGGLAWTGELFF.

The CDR3 DNA reads TGTGCCAGCGGCGGGACAGGGGAATTGGGAGGGTCCAACGTCCTGACTTTC. Translation: CASGGTGELGGSNVLTF. V and J are TRBV7-3 and TRBJ2-6; 10 bases agree with TRBD1. CDR1 and CDR2 from the germline V gene are SGHTA and FQGTGA. V shed 8 bases and J 8 bases; nucleotides not matched to a gene: 15. The CDR3 has 17 amino acids.

The chain employs TRBV7-8 and TRBJ1-4; D gene ambiguous. Germline CDR1 SGHVS, CDR2 FQNEAQ. The V gene lost 7 bases and the J gene lost 1 base, with 10 bases spanning the gap. CDR3 size: 14 residues. Here the CDR3 reads CASNFRGTNEKLFF. CDR3 DNA sequence: TGTGCCAGCAACTTTCGGGGAACTAATGAAAAACTGTTTTTT.

This clonotype was recorded a few times. CDR3 region: CASSGRDRGDDIQYF. In nucleotides, the CDR3 is TGTGCCAGCAGCGGCCGGGACAGGGGAGATGACATTCAGTACTTC. The rearrangement joins TRBV28 to TRBJ2-4; TRBD1 aligns across 10 bases. Germline CDR1 reads MDHEN; CDR2 reads SYDVKM. J was trimmed by 8 bases and V by 6 bases; bases with no gene match: 10. The CDR3 runs to 15 residues.

The CDR3 here is CASRLMGSAQPQHF. The CDR3 DNA reads as TGTGCCAGCAGGCTAATGGGGTCGGCTCAGCCCCAGCATTTT. This chain connects TRBV2 to TRBJ1-5; D gene uncertain. The CDR3 runs to 14 residues. CDR1 SNHLY and CDR2 FYNNEI come from the germline V gene. Trimming removed 6 bases from V and 6 bases from J, with 15 bases in between.

There are many counts of this clonotype. The V call is TRBV5-4, the J call TRBJ2-3, with TRBD2 identical over 15 bases. This CDR3 has 17 amino acids. Per the germline V gene, CDR1 is SGHNT and CDR2 is YYREEE (reference sequence). Trimming took 4 bases from V and 3 from J; bases not matched to a gene: 6. CDR3 protein: CASSARTSGRGTDTQYF. CDR3 coding DNA: TGTGCCAGCAGCGCCAGGACTAGCGGGAGGGGAACAGATACGCAGTATTTT.

The chain combines TRBV12-3 or TRBV12-4 with TRBJ2-3; D perhaps matches TRBD1 (8 bases). The CDR3 runs 14 residues. The germline V and J ends were trimmed by 6 bases and 6 bases, with 16 bases remaining between them. The DNA of the CDR3 is TGTGCCAGCAGCCAATTACAGGGGGGGGATACGCAGTATTTT. It codes for CASSQLQGGDTQYF.

At least ten counts were recorded for this clonotype. The J gene is TRBJ2-1, the V gene TRBV5-8; TRBD2 agrees at 13 bases. The length of the CDR3 is 22 residues. J lost 2 bases, V lost 3 bases, and 20 bases had no gene match. The germline CDR1 and CDR2 sequences are SGHTS and YDEGEE. The CDR3 spells CASSWPGRLLAGGPRPYNEQFF. DNA for the CDR3: TGTGCCAGCAGCTGGCCGGGGCGGCTACTAGCGGGAGGGCCCCGCCCCTACAATGAGCAGTTCTTC.

With regard to this clonotype: This may come from a read error, since a much larger clone is one base off. The CDR3 nucleotides are TGCGCCAGCAGTGCAAGACTAGCGGGAAAGGATATGCAGTATTTT. This translates into CASSARLAGKDMQYF. J is TRBJ2-3 and V is TRBV10-1; TRBD2 matches 11 bases. Looked up from germline, CDR1 is WNHNN and CDR2 is SYGVQD (reference sequence). This CDR3 is 15 amino acids long.

This clonotype came up many times. The chain carries TRBV11-2 and TRBJ2-3; 8 nucleotides align to TRBD2. The germline V gene has CDR1 SGHAT and CDR2 FQNNGV. The CDR3 contains 14 residues. V lost 0 bases, J lost 7 bases, and 3 bases stayed unmatched. CDR3 coding DNA: TGTGCCAGCAGCTTAGATCTAGCGGGCTATACGCAGTATTTT. Protein: CASSLDLAGYTQYF. Full variable domain (missing parts from reference TRBV11-2 and TRBJ2-3): EAGVAQSPRYKIIEKRQSVAFWCNPISGHATLYWYQQILGQGPKLLIQFQNNGVVDDSQLPKDRFSAERLKGVDSTLKIQPAKLEDSAVYLCASSLDLAGYTQYFGPGTRLTVL.

This clonotype was observed a few times. The chain has TRBV29-1 and TRBJ1-2; the D is unclear. V lost 4 bases and J lost 2, with 8 bases in between. Germline-derived CDR1 and CDR2 are SQVTM and ANQGSEA. The CDR3 has 12 amino acids. DNA of the CDR3: TGCAGCGTTGTATTCCTGAACTATGGCTACACCTTC. Translating it yields CSVVFLNYGYTF.

At least ten counts were recorded for this clonotype. CDR3 sequence: CASSYSSGHQPTEAFF. As DNA, the CDR3 is TGTGCCAGCAGTTACAGCTCCGGACATCAACCTACTGAAGCTTTCTTT. The chain has TRBV6-5 and TRBJ1-1, with a possible D match to TRBD1 (5 bases). V lost 2 bases to trimming and J lost 5 bases, with 18 bases between them. Germline values: CDR1 MNHEY, CDR2 SVGAGI. The CDR3 is 16 residues long.

This sequence joins TRBV7-9 and TRBJ1-5; 8 positions agree with TRBD1. V lost 1 base, J lost 7 bases, and 6 bases stayed unmatched. Looked up from germline, CDR1 is SEHNR and CDR2 is FQNEAQ (reference sequence). This CDR3 contains 15 residues. The CDR3 loop reads CASSLGQGIGQPQHF. CDR3 in DNA: TGTGCCAGCAGCTTAGGACAGGGGATCGGGCAGCCCCAGCATTTT.

The V gene is TRBV7-9, the J gene TRBJ2-5; D ambiguous. This CDR3 region has 14 residues. Germline V gene data show CDR1 as SEHNR and CDR2 as FQNEAQ (reference sequence). V dropped 5 bases and J dropped 1 base, with 11 bases sitting between them. CDR3 residues: CASSPVLSQETQYF. For the CDR3, the DNA is TGTGCCAGCAGCCCTGTACTAAGCCAAGAGACCCAGTACTTC.

V is TRBV27 and J is TRBJ2-1, with D possibly TRBD2 on 6 matching bases. CDR3 length: 13 amino acids. Germline-derived CDR1 and CDR2 are MNHEY and SMNVEV (reference sequence). The V end lost 7 bases, the J end lost 4 bases, and 11 bases lay between the germline ends. The CDR3 protein is CASNRRGYNEQFF. CDR3 coding DNA: TGTGCCAGCAATCGACGGGGGTACAATGAGCAGTTCTTC.

This clonotype was counted only a few times. This chain links TRBV5-1 with TRBJ2-3, with 8 bases that match TRBD1. The length of the CDR3 is 15 residues. The ends lost 4 bases at V and 3 bases at J; junction bases unmatched: 7. Germline loops: CDR1 SGHRS, CDR2 YFSETQ. The CDR3 DNA sequence: TGCGCCAGCAGCCCGCAGGGGGCGAGGACAGATACGCAGTATTTT. It specifies CASSPQGARTDTQYF.

There are many counts of this clonotype. The CDR3 nucleotides read TGCGCCAGCAGTGAACGGCAGGGAAGGGTCACTGAAGCTTTCTTT. Its translation is CASSERQGRVTEAFF. V gene TRBV10-1 combines with J gene TRBJ1-1, with a possible D match to TRBD1 (5 bases). CDR1 is WNHNN, CDR2 SYGVQD, per germline (reference sequence). This CDR3 has 15 residues. Trimming took off 3 bases at V and 4 bases at J, with 15 bases between the two ends.

There are many counts of this clonotype. This chain connects TRBV2 to TRBJ2-3; D might be TRBD2 (5 bases). CDR3 length: 15 residues. Germline assignment: CDR1 SNHLY and CDR2 FYNNEI. The germline V and J ends were trimmed by 5 bases and 0 bases, with 12 bases remaining between them. CDR3 nucleotides: TGTGCCAGCAGTCACCCGGCTAGCAGCACAGATACGCAGTATTTT. Its translation: CASSHPASSTDTQYF.

This chain joins TRBV3-1 and TRBJ2-4; 8 bases line up with TRBD2. In germline, CDR1 is LGHDT, CDR2 YNNKEL (reference sequence). The CDR3 totals 15 residues. Trimming cost V 3 bases and J 3 bases; bases outside gene matches: 4. The CDR3 DNA sequence: TGTGCCAGCAGCCAGACGGGAGGGGTCAAAAACATTCAGTACTTC. This translates into CASSQTGGVKNIQYF.